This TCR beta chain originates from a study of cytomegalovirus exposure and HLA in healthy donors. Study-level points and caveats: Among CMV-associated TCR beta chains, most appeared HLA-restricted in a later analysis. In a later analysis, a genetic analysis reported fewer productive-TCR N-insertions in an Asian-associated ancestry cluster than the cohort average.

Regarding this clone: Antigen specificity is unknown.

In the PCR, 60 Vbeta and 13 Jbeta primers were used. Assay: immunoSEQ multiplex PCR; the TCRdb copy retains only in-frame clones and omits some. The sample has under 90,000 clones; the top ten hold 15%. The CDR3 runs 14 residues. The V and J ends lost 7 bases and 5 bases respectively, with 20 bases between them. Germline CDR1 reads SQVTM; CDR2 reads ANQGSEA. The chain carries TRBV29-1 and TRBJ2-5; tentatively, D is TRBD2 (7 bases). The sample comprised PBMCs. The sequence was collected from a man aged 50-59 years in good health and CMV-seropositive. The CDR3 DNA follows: TGCAGCGCCCTGGGAGGGGGGGCGCGGGAGACCCAGTACTTC. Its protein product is CSALGGGARETQYF. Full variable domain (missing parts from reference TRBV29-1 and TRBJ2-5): SAVISQKPSRDICQRGTSLTIQCQVDSQVTMMFWYRQQPGQSLTLIATANQGSEATYESGFVIDKFPISRPNLTFSTLTVSNMSPEDSSIYLCSALGGGARETQYFGPGTRLLVL.